Each of the 8 T cell receptor beta chains below was sequenced from the same sample in a study of blood T cells in healthy people across ages. Primed by a sample-barcoded 5' primer and a J-beta primer mix, a second PCR proceeded for about 7 to 12 cycles. TCRdb reprocessed the 5' RACE reads via MiXCR and lists one record per CDR3 protein. The repertoire consists of more than 650,000 distinct CDR3 sequences, with about 53% occurring once and the leading ten covering about 42%. The sequenced sample consisted of blood. The receptors were sampled from a man older than 75 in good health.

This chain joins TRBV2 and TRBJ2-2; D unresolved. The CDR3 contains 12 residues. Germline assignment: CDR1 SNHLY and CDR2 FYNNEI. V lost 6 bases and J lost 6, with 8 bases in between. The CDR3 coding sequence is TGTGCCAGCAGGGAGTATCCCGGGGAGCTGTTTTTT. Amino acid sequence: CASREYPGELFF.

The rearrangement links TRBV7-2 to TRBJ2-5; 14 nucleotides agree with TRBD2. This CDR3 comprises 18 residues. J was trimmed by 4 bases and V by 6 bases; bases with no gene match: 13. The germline CDR1 and CDR2 sequences are SGHTA and FQGNSA. The CDR3 region has the DNA TGTGCCAGCAGGGCGGGACTAGCGGGAGAAGGGGGGTCAGAGACCCAGTACTTC. Its protein is CASRAGLAGEGGSETQYF.

With regard to this clonotype: This may stem from a read error, because a much larger clone lies one nucleotide away. The CDR3 sequence: CTSSFQGGQGRNYGYTF. The CDR3 nucleotides read TGTACCAGCAGTTTCCAGGGAGGACAGGGGAGAAACTATGGCTACACCTTC. The chain links TRBV28 to TRBJ1-2; 9 positions agree with TRBD1. The V gene's germline CDR1 is MDHEN and CDR2 SYDVKM. The CDR3 is 17 amino acids.

This clonotype was seen a handful of times. The J gene is TRBJ2-3, the V gene TRBV20-1; TRBD1 aligns across 7 bases. The CDR3 has 15 residues. Trimming removed 5 bases from V and 1 base from J; junction bases left unmatched: 9. Germline V gene sequence: CDR1 DFQATT, CDR2 SNEGSKA (reference sequence). The CDR3 loop reads CSACPDRPRTDTQYF. The CDR3 DNA sequence: TGCAGTGCTTGCCCGGACAGGCCCCGCACAGATACGCAGTATTTT.

The sample holds a few counts of this clonotype. This rearrangement joins TRBV7-2 to TRBJ2-7; 7 bases map to TRBD2. CDR3 length equals 15 residues. J gave up 2 bases and V 0 bases, and 4 bases lay outside the gene matches. CDR1 SGHTA and CDR2 FQGNSA come from the germline V gene. Here the CDR3 reads CASSLAGGPAYEQYF. The CDR3 bases are TGTGCCAGCAGCTTAGCGGGAGGGCCTGCCTACGAGCAGTACTTC.

This chain uses TRBV20-1 with TRBJ1-2; 8 bases are shared with TRBD1. The CDR3 runs 12 residues. After removal of 5 bases from V and 2 bases from J, the junction contained 1 base not matched to a gene. Looked up from germline, CDR1 is DFQATT and CDR2 is SNEGSKA (reference sequence). The DNA for the CDR3 is TGCAGTGCTTGGACAGGGAACTATGGCTACACCTTC. This translates into CSAWTGNYGYTF.

This clonotype was found many times. The V and J genes are TRBV5-1 and TRBJ2-1; 7 bases agree with TRBD1. The CDR3 has 13 amino acids. Germline V gene lookup returns CDR1 SGHRS and CDR2 YFSETQ. The V and J ends lost 8 bases and 5 bases, in that order; junction bases with no gene match: 7. The CDR3 sequence: CASLGQVDNEQFF. CDR3 sequence (DNA): TGCGCCAGTCTTGGACAGGTAGACAATGAGCAGTTCTTC.

The chain couples TRBV27 to TRBJ2-7, with D possibly matching TRBD2 (7 bases). This CDR3 region has 16 residues. The V and J ends lost 5 bases and 3 bases respectively, with 20 bases between them. Germline loops: CDR1 MNHEY, CDR2 SMNVEV (reference sequence). CDR3 loop: CASSPSWRGGYYEQYF. As DNA, the CDR3 is TGTGCCAGCAGTCCCTCATGGCGCGGGGGCTACTACGAGCAGTACTTC.